The source of this T cell receptor beta chain is a study of molecular identifiers for immune sequencing clone quantification. TCRdb re-called the PCR reads with MiXCR, one entry per CDR3 protein. The table records tens of thousands of distinct CDR3 sequences, roughly 38% of them present only once. The germline V gene encodes CDR1 SEHNR and CDR2 FQNEAQ (reference sequence). Trimming removed 2 bases from V and 9 bases from J, with 20 bases in between. This CDR3 has 16 residues. This clonotype has more than one count but fewer than ten. The chain joins TRBV7-9 to TRBJ2-1; the D is unclear. Sequenced: naive CD8+ T cells from blood, with Jurkat cell RNA spiked in. Sample subset: FACS-sorted CD8+CD4-CCR7+CD45RA+ naive T cells. This TCR was recovered from a human donor in good health. Some libraries in this study had Jurkat cell RNA spiked in. The CDR3 DNA sequence: TGTGCCAGCAGCTTACCTTCCACGAGACCTATCGGTGAGCAGTTCTTC. This encodes CASSLPSTRPIGEQFF.